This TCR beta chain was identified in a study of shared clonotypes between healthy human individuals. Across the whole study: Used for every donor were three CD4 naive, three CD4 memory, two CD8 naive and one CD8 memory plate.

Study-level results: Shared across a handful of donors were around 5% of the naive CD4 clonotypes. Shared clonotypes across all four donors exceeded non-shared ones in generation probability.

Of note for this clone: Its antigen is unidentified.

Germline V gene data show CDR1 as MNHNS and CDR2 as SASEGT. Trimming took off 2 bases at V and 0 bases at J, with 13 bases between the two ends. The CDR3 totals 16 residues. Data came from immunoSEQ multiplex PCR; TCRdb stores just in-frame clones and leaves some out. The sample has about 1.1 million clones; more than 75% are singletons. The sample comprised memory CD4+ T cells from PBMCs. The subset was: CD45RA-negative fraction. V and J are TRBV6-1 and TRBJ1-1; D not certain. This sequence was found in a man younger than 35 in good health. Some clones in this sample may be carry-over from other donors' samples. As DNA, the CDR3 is TGTGCCAGCAGTGAATATAGTGGGAACATGAACACTGAAGCTTTCTTT. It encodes CASSEYSGNMNTEAFF.